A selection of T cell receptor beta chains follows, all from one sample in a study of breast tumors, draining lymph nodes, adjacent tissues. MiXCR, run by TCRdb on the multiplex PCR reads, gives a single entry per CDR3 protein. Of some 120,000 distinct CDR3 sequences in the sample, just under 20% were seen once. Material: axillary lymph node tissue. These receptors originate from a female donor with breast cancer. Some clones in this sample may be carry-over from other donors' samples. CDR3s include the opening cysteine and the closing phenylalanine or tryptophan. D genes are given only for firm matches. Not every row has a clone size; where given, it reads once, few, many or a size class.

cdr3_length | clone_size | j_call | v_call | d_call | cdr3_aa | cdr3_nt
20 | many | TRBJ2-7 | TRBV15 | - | CATSRAGRFGSGRRSYEQYF | TGTGCCACCAGCAGAGCGGGCCGGTTCGGTAGCGGTAGGCGGTCCTACGAGCAGTACTTC
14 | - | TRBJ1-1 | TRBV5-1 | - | CASSLQGMNTEAFF | TGCGCCAGCAGCTTACAGGGCATGAACACTGAAGCTTTCTTT
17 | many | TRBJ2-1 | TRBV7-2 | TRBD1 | CASSLWTGGSGYNEQFF | TGTGCCAGCAGCCTCTGGACAGGGGGCAGTGGGTACAATGAGCAGTTCTTC
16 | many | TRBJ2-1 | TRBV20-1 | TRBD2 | CSGLAGGYSVYNEQFF | TGCAGCGGGCTAGCGGGGGGGTATTCCGTTTACAATGAGCAGTTCTTC
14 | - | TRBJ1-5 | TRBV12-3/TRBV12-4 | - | CASSAGAALDTQHF | TGTGCCAGCAGTGCCGGGGCCGCCCTGGATACGCAGCATTTT
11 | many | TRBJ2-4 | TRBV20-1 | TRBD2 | CSASGGAFQYF | TGCAGTGCTAGCGGGGGGGCGTTTCAGTACTTC
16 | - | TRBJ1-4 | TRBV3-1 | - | CASSHDLNPTNEKLFF | TGTGCCAGCAGCCACGACTTAAACCCAACTAATGAAAAACTGTTTTTT
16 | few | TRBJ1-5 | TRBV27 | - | CASSHNPYQGNQPQHF | TGTGCCAGCAGCCATAATCCGTATCAGGGGAATCAGCCCCAGCATTTT
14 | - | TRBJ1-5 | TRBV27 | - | CASSPRFSNQPQHF | TGTGCCAGCAGTCCAAGGTTTAGCAATCAGCCCCAGCATTTT
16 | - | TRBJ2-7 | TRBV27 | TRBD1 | CASSRIPGQGSHEQYF | TGTGCCAGCAGTCGAATCCCGGGACAGGGAAGTCACGAGCAGTACTTC
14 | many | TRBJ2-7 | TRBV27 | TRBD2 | CASSLIQAGYEQYF | TGTGCCAGCAGTTTAATTCAAGCGGGATACGAGCAGTACTTC
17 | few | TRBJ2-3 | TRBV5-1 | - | CASSRTGRAVHTDTQYF | TGCGCCAGCAGCCGTACAGGTCGTGCGGTCCACACAGATACGCAGTATTTT
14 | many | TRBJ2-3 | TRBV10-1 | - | CASSESGLTDTQYF | TGCGCCAGCAGTGAGTCGGGTCTAACAGATACGCAGTATTTT
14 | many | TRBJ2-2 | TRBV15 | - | CATSRQVFTGELFF | TGTGCCACCAGCAGACAGGTTTTTACCGGGGAGCTGTTTTTT
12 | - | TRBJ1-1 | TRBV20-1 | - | CSASNDNTEAFF | TGCAGTGCTAGTAATGATAACACTGAAGCTTTCTTT
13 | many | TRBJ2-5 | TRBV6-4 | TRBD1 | CASSDDRGETQYF | TGTGCCAGCAGTGACGACAGGGGTGAGACCCAGTACTTC
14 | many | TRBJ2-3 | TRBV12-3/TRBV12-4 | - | CASSPAVSTDTQYF | TGTGCCAGCAGCCCAGCGGTTAGCACAGATACGCAGTATTTT
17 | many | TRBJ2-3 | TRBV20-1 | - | CSARDVGGPKITDTQYF | TGCAGTGCTAGAGATGTGGGGGGACCGAAAATCACAGATACGCAGTATTTT
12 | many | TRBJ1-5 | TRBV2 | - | CASSDRVQPQHF | TGTGCCAGCAGTGACAGGGTGCAGCCCCAGCATTTT
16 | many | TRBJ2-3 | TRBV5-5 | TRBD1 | CASSFRTGISTDTQYF | TGTGCCAGCAGCTTCCGGACAGGGATAAGCACAGATACGCAGTATTTT
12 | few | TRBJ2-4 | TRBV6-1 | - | CASSPETYIQYF | TGTGCCAGCAGTCCTGAGACCTACATTCAGTACTTC
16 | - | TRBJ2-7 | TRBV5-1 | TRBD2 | CASRSSGSLILEEHYF | TGCGCCAGCAGATCTAGCGGGAGTCTGATCTTAGAAGAGCACTACTTC
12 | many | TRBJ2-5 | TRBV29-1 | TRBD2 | CSAGRGQETQYF | TGCAGCGCCGGGAGGGGGCAAGAGACCCAGTACTTC